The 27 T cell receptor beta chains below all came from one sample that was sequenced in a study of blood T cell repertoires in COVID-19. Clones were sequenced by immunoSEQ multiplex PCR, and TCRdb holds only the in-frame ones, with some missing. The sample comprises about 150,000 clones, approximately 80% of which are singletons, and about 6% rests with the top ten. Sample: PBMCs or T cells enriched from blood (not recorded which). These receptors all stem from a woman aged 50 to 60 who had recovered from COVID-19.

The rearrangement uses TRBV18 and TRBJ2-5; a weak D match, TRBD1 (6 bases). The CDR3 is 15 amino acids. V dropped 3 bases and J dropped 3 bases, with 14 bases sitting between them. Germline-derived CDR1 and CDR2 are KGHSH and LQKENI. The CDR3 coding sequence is TGTGCCAGCTCACCCCGGACAGACCGGGAAGAGACCCAGTACTTC. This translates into CASSPRTDREETQYF.

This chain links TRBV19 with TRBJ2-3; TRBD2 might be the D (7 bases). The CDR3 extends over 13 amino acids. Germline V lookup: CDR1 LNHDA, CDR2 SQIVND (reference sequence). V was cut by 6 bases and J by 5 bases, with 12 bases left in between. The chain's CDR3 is CASRRGREDTQYF. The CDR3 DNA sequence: TGTGCCAGTAGAAGGGGGAGGGAAGATACGCAGTATTTT.

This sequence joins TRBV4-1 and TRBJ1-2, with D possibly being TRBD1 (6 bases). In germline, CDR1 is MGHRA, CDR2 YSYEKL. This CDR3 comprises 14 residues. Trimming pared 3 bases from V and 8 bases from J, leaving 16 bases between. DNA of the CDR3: TGCGCCAGCAGCCACCCAACAGGGCGCGACGGCTACACCTTC. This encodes CASSHPTGRDGYTF.

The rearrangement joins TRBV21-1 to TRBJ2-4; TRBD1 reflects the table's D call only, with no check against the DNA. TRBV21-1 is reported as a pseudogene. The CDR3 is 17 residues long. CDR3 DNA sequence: TGTGCCAGCAGCAGCGGTGGGGGCGCTAAAGACCGAAACATTCAGTACTTC. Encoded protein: CASSSGGGAKDRNIQYF.

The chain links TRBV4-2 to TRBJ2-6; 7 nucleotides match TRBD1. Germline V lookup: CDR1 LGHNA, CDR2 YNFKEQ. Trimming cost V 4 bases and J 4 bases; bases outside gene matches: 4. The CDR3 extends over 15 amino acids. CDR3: CASSLDRSGANVLTF. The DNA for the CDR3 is TGTGCCAGCAGCCTGGACAGGTCCGGGGCCAACGTCCTGACTTTC.

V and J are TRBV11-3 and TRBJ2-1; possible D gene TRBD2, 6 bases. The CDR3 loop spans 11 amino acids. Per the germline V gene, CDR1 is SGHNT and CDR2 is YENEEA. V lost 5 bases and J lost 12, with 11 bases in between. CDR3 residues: CASSGDSGQFF. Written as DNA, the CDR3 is TGTGCCAGCAGCGGGGACTCAGGGCAGTTCTTC.

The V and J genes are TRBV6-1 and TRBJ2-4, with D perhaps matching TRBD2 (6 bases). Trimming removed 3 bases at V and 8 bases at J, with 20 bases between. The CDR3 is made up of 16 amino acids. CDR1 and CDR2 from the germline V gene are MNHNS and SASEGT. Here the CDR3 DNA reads TGTGCCAGCAGTGATCAGGCGCAGTTACCGGGAGACATTCAGTACTTC. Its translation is CASSDQAQLPGDIQYF.

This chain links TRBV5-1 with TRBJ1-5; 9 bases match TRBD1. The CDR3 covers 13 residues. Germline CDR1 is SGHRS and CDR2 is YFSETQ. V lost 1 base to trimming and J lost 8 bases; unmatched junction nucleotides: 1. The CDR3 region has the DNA TGCGCCAGCAGCTTGACAGGGGGCAAGCCCCAGCATTTT. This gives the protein CASSLTGGKPQHF.

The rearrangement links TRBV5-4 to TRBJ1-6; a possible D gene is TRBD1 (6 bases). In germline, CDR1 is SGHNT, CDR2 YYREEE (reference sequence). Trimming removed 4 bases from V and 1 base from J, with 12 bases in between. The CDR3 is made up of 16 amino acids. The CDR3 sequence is CASSTTGDSYNSPLHF. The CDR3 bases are TGTGCCAGCAGCACGACAGGAGATTCCTATAATTCACCCCTCCACTTT.

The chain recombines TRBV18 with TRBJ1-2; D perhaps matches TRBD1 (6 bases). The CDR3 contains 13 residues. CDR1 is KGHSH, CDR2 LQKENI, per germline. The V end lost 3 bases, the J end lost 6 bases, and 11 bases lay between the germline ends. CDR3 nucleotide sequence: TGTGCCAGCTCACCCACAGGGAATGATGGCTACACCTTC. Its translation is CASSPTGNDGYTF.

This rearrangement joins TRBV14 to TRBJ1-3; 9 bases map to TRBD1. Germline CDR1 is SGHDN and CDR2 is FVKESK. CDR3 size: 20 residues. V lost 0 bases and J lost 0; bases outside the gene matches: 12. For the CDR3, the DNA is TGTGCCAGCAGCCAAGATCTATGGACAGGGGCCCCGACCTCTGGAAACACCATATATTTT. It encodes CASSQDLWTGAPTSGNTIYF.

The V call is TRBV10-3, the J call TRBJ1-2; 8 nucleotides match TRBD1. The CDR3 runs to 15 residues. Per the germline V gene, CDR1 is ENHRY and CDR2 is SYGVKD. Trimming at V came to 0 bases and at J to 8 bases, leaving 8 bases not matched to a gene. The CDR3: CAISESGGQVEGYTF. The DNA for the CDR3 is TGTGCCATCAGTGAGTCCGGGGGACAGGTAGAGGGCTACACCTTC.

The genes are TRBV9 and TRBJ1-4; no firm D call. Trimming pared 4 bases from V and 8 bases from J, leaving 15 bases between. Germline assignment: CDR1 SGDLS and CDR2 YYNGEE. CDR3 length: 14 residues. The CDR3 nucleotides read TGTGCCAGCAGCAGGAGATCGTATAACGAAAAACTGTTTTTT. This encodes CASSRRSYNEKLFF.

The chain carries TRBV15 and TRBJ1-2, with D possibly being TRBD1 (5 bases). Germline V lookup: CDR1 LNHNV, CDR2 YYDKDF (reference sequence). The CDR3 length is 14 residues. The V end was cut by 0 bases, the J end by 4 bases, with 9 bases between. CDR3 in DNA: TGTGCCACCAGCAGAGATAAGGGGATCTATGGCTACACCTTC. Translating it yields CATSRDKGIYGYTF.

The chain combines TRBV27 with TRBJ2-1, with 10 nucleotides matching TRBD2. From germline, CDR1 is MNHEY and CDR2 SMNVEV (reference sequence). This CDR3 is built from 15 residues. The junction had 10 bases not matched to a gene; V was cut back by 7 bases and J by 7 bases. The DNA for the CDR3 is TGTGCCAGCACCTGGCTAGCGGGGGAAAGAAATGAGCAGTTCTTC. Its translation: CASTWLAGERNEQFF.

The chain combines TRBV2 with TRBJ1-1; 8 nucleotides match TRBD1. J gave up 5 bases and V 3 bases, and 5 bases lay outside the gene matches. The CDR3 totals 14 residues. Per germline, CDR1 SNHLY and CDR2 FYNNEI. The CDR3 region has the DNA TGTGCCAGCAGTGATACAGGGGGAAGGACTGAAGCTTTCTTT. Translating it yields CASSDTGGRTEAFF.

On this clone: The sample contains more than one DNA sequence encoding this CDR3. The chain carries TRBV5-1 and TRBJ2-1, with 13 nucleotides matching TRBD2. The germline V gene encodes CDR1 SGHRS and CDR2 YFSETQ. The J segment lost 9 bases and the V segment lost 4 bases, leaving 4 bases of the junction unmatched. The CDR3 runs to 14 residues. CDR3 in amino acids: CASSLRTSGGEQFF. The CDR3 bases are TGCGCCAGCAGCCTCCGGACTAGCGGGGGTGAGCAGTTCTTC. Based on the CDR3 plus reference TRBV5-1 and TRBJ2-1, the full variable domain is KAGVTQTPRYLIKTRGQQVTLSCSPISGHRSVSWYQQTPGQGLQFLFEYFSETQRNKGNFPGRFSGRQFSNSRSEMNVSTLELGDSALYLCASSLRTSGGEQFFGPGTRLTVL.

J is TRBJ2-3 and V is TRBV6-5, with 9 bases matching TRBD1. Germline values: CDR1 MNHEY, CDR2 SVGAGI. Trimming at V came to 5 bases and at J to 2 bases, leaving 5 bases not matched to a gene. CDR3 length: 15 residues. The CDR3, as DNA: TGTGCCAGCAGTACCGGGACAGGGTACACAGATACGCAGTATTTT. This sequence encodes CASSTGTGYTDTQYF.

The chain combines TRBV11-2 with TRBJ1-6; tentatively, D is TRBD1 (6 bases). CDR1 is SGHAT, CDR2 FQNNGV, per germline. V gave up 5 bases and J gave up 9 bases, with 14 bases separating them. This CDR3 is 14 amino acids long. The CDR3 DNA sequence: TGTGCCAGCAGCACCCTACAGGGAGCTTCACCCCTCCACTTT. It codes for CASSTLQGASPLHF.

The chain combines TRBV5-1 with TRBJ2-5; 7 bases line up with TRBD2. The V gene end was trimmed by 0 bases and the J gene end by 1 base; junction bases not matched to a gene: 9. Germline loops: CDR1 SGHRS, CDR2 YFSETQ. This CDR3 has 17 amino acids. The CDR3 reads CASSLAPSGEGQETQYF. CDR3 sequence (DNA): TGCGCCAGCAGCTTGGCTCCTAGCGGAGAGGGCCAAGAGACCCAGTACTTC.

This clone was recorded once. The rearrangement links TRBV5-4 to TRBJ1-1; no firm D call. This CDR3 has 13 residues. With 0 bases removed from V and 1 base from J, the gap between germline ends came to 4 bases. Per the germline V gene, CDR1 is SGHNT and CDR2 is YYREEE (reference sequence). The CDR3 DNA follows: TGTGCCAGCAGCTTGGCAGAGAACACTGAAGCTTTCTTT. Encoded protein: CASSLAENTEAFF.

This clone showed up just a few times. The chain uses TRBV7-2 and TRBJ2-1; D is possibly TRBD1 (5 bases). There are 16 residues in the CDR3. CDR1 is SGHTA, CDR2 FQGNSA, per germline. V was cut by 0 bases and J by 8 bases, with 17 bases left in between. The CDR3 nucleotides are TGTGCCAGCAGCTTAGCCTTAGGGGCGAGGTTCCATGAGCAGTTCTTC. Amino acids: CASSLALGARFHEQFF.

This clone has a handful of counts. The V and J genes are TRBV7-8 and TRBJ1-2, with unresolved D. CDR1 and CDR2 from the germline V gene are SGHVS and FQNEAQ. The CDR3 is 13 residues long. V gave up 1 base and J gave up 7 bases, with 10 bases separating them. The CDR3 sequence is CASSLVGRSGYTF. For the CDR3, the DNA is TGTGCCAGCAGCTTAGTAGGGAGGTCTGGCTACACCTTC.

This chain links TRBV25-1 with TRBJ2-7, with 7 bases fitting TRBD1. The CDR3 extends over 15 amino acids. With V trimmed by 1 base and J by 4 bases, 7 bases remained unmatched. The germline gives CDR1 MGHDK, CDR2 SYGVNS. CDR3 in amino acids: CASSESGPGGYEQYF. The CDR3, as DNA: TGTGCCAGCAGTGAATCCGGACCAGGGGGTTACGAGCAGTACTTC.

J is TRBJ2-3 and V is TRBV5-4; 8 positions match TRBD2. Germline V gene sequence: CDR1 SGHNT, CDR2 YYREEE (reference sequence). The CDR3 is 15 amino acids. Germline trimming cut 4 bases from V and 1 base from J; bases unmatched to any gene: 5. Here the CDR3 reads CASSRSGGGTDTQYF. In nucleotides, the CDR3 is TGTGCCAGCAGCCGCAGCGGGGGAGGCACAGATACGCAGTATTTT.

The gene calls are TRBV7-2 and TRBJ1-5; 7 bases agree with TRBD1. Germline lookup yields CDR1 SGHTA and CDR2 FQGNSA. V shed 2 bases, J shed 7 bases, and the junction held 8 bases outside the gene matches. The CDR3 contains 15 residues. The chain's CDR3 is CASSLSRGILQPQHF. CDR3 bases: TGTGCCAGCAGCTTATCCAGGGGGATTCTGCAGCCCCAGCATTTT.

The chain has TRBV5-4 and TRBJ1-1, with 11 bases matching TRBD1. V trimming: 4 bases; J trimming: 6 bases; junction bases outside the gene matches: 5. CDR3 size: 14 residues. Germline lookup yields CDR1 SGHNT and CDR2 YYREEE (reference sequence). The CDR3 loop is CASSPGQGAPEAFF. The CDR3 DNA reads TGTGCCAGCAGCCCCGGACAGGGGGCCCCTGAAGCTTTCTTT. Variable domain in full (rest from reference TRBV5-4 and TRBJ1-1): ETGVTQSPTHLIKTRGQQVTLRCSSQSGHNTVSWYQQALGQGPQFIFQYYREEENGRGNFPPRFSGLQFPNYSSELNVNALELDDSALYLCASSPGQGAPEAFFGQGTRLTVV.